Following are 15 T cell receptor beta chains from one sample sequenced in a study of blood T cell repertoires in COVID-19. The protocol was immunoSEQ multiplex PCR, while the TCRdb copy is restricted to in-frame clones and leaves out a portion. The sample has around 230,000 clones; about nine tenths are singletons. The sequencing sample was made of peripheral blood. All receptors come from a man aged 30 to 39 who had recovered from COVID-19.

V usage is TRBV5-1 and J usage is TRBJ2-3; 7 bases are a match to TRBD2. V lost 4 bases to trimming and J lost 6 bases; unmatched junction nucleotides: 11. Germline CDR1 reads SGHRS; CDR2 reads YFSETQ. The CDR3 is 15 residues long. The CDR3 nucleotides are TGCGCCAGCAGCCCCGGACTAGGAGGGCCCGATACGCAGTATTTT. Amino acids: CASSPGLGGPDTQYF. The full variable domain, rest sourced from reference TRBV5-1 and TRBJ2-3, is KAGVTQTPRYLIKTRGQQVTLSCSPISGHRSVSWYQQTPGQGLQFLFEYFSETQRNKGNFPGRFSGRQFSNSRSEMNVSTLELGDSALYLCASSPGLGGPDTQYFGPGTRLTVL.

J is TRBJ1-1 and V is TRBV2, with unresolved D. The V and J ends lost 7 bases and 0 bases respectively, with 9 bases between them. Germline lookup yields CDR1 SNHLY and CDR2 FYNNEI. The CDR3 runs to 13 residues. CDR3: CASTVFLNTEAFF. In DNA, the CDR3 is TGTGCCAGCACTGTGTTCCTGAACACTGAAGCTTTCTTT. The variable domain in full, completed from reference TRBV2 and TRBJ1-1, reads EPEVTQTPSHQVTQMGQEVILRCVPISNHLYFYWYRQILGQKVEFLVSFYNNEISEKSEIFDDQFSVERPDGSNFTLKIRSTKLEDSAMYFCASTVFLNTEAFFGQGTRLTVV.

The CDR3 sequence is CASSETGGGYGYTF. The CDR3 DNA is TGCGCCAGCAGTGAAACGGGGGGAGGCTATGGCTACACCTTC. The V and J genes are TRBV10-2 and TRBJ1-2; a weak D match, TRBD1 (5 bases). The CDR3 length is 14 residues. V dropped 3 bases and J dropped 4 bases, with 12 bases sitting between them. The germline gives CDR1 WSHSY, CDR2 SAAADI.

In this sample, this clone turned up once. V is TRBV3-1 (or the pseudogene TRBV3-2) and J is TRBJ2-5; D not resolved. The V and J ends lost 5 bases and 5 bases respectively, with 18 bases between them. CDR3 length: 15 residues. The germline CDR1 and CDR2 sequences are LGHDT and YNNKEL (reference sequence). The CDR3 protein is CASSAFRSPGETQYF. CDR3 bases: TGTGCCAGCAGCGCCTTTCGTTCGCCCGGTGAGACCCAGTACTTC.

The V gene is TRBV27, the J gene TRBJ2-5; TRBD2 matches 9 bases. The V gene's germline CDR1 is MNHEY and CDR2 SMNVEV (reference sequence). With V trimmed by 5 bases and J by 5 bases, 12 bases remained unmatched. CDR3 size: 16 residues. The CDR3 loop reads CASSPGRRGGRETQYF. CDR3 bases: TGTGCCAGCAGTCCCGGGCGGCGGGGGGGCCGGGAGACCCAGTACTTC.

This chain links TRBV5-6 with TRBJ1-5, with D unclear. This CDR3 contains 16 residues. The germline CDR1 and CDR2 sequences are SGHDT and YYEEEE. V lost 1 base and J lost 0, with 11 bases in between. The CDR3 DNA is TGTGCCAGCAGCTTGTGGATCGGGTATAGCAATCAGCCCCAGCATTTT. Translating gives CASSLWIGYSNQPQHF. The whole variable domain, remainder taken from reference TRBV5-6 and TRBJ1-5, is DAGVTQSPTHLIKTRGQQVTLRCSPKSGHDTVSWYQQALGQGPQFIFQYYEEEERQRGNFPDRFSGHQFPNYSSELNVNALLLGDSALYLCASSLWIGYSNQPQHFGDGTRLSIL.

The chain carries TRBV7-2 and TRBJ2-3; maybe TRBD2 (7 bases). Germline lookup yields CDR1 SGHTA and CDR2 FQGNSA. V was cut by 8 bases and J by 5 bases, with 14 bases left in between. The CDR3 is made up of 13 amino acids. CDR3 residues: CASHKGGGDTQYF. The CDR3 nucleotides are TGTGCCAGCCATAAGGGGGGGGGAGATACGCAGTATTTT.

The rearrangement uses TRBV29-1 and TRBJ1-1; tentatively, D is TRBD1 (6 bases). In germline, CDR1 is SQVTM, CDR2 ANQGSEA. The CDR3 sequence is 13 residues long. Trimming pared 5 bases from V and 3 bases from J, leaving 13 bases between. The CDR3 here is CSVWGRGDTEAFF. The CDR3 DNA reads as TGCAGCGTTTGGGGCAGGGGTGACACTGAAGCTTTCTTT.

The genes are TRBV5-1 and TRBJ1-1, with 7 bases identical to TRBD1. The germline CDR1 and CDR2 sequences are SGHRS and YFSETQ. The CDR3 covers 17 residues. J lost 2 bases, V lost 2 bases, and 12 bases had no gene match. The CDR3: CASSFGAGGRENTEAFF. In nucleotides, the CDR3 is TGCGCCAGCAGCTTCGGGGCAGGGGGTAGGGAAAACACTGAAGCTTTCTTT.

The CDR3 DNA is TGTGCCAGCAGCTTAGACAGGTTGCAGCCTGAAGCTTTCTTT. The encoded protein is CASSLDRLQPEAFF. The V call is TRBV7-6, the J call TRBJ1-1; tentative D call: TRBD1 (5 bases). The germline gives CDR1 SGHVS, CDR2 FNYEAQ. The CDR3 covers 14 residues. The V and J ends lost 1 base and 6 bases respectively, with 12 bases between them.

The genes are TRBV9 and TRBJ1-2; 7 nucleotides agree with TRBD1. CDR3 length equals 15 residues. The germline V gene encodes CDR1 SGDLS and CDR2 YYNGEE. J gave up 4 bases and V 4 bases, and 10 bases lay outside the gene matches. CDR3 region: CASSPDRFSAYGYTF. CDR3 nucleotide sequence: TGTGCCAGCAGCCCGGACAGGTTTTCCGCCTATGGCTACACCTTC.

This chain links TRBV12-5 with TRBJ2-3; possible D gene TRBD2, 5 bases. CDR1 is LGHNT, CDR2 FRNRAP, per germline. The CDR3 covers 17 residues. Trimming pared 4 bases from V and 3 bases from J, leaving 20 bases between. The CDR3 loop reads CASGSLRSLGRTDTQYF. The CDR3 DNA follows: TGTGCTAGTGGTTCCCTCCGGTCACTAGGACGGACAGATACGCAGTATTTT.

The chain carries TRBV7-6 and TRBJ1-1; the match to TRBD1 covers 8 bases. The CDR3 is made up of 17 amino acids. J gave up 10 bases and V 0 bases, and 16 bases lay outside the gene matches. The germline V gene has CDR1 SGHVS and CDR2 FNYEAQ. CDR3 loop: CASSLANAGTGLEGAFF. In DNA, the CDR3 is TGTGCCAGCAGCTTAGCCAACGCCGGGACAGGTCTAGAGGGAGCTTTCTTT. The entire variable domain, with the rest obtained from reference TRBV7-6 and TRBJ1-1, is as follows: GAGVSQSPRYKVTKRGQDVALRCDPISGHVSLYWYRQALGQGPEFLTYFNYEAQQDKSGLPNDRFSAERPEGSISTLTIQRTEQRDSAMYRCASSLANAGTGLEGAFFGQGTRLTVV.

This chain connects TRBV24-1 to TRBJ1-1, with 9 bases identical to TRBD1. J was trimmed by 4 bases and V by 7 bases; bases with no gene match: 9. This CDR3 contains 15 residues. The germline CDR1 and CDR2 sequences are KGHDR and SFDVKD. Written as DNA, the CDR3 is TGTGCCACCAGGGTGATACAGGGGGCCGGCACTGAAGCTTTCTTT. It yields the protein CATRVIQGAGTEAFF.

This clone occurred a few times. V and J are TRBV4-1 and TRBJ1-1, with a possible D match to TRBD1 (6 bases). Between the trimmed V and J ends, which lost 4 bases and 1 base, there was a span of 19 bases. This CDR3 spans 17 amino acids. The germline CDR1 and CDR2 sequences are MGHRA and YSYEKL. The CDR3 nucleotides are TGCGCCAGCAGCCGCTTGCCGTCCGGCAGGGGGAACACTGAAGCTTTCTTT. It codes for CASSRLPSGRGNTEAFF.